This TCR beta chain was recovered during a study of vaccination and CD4 T cells after COVID-19. CDR1 SGHTA and CDR2 FQGNSA come from the germline V gene. CDR3 length: 16 amino acids. After removal of 4 bases from V and 5 bases from J, the junction contained 8 bases not matched to a gene. An Oncomine TCR Beta short-read assay was used to sequence the DNA from cultured CD4+ T cells. Each CDR3 protein is one row after TCRdb ran MiXCR on the PCR reads. The sample includes more than 20,000 distinct CDR3 sequences, 35% to 50% of them seen just once. The time point denotes: late sampling 161 to 241 days after vaccination in a few convalescent patients. Treatment specified: roughly 10-day PBMC culture with coronavirus spike peptide pools or control peptides (ViraFEST assay). On this clonotype itself: The antigen is not known.

Sequencing used CD4+ T cells from blood, cultured in vitro, obtained about 7 months after SARS-CoV-2 vaccination. The sequence derives from a human donor who had recovered from COVID-19. The chain couples TRBV7-2 to TRBJ2-5, with TRBD1 matching over 12 bases. The CDR3 DNA reads as TGTGCCAGCAGCTGGGCCGGGACAGGGGGCGGCGAGACCCAGTACTTC. Protein: CASSWAGTGGGETQYF.